This TCR beta chain was sequenced in a study of Ad26.COV2.S vaccination and SARS-CoV-2 variants. The overall study: Donor was one of the participants in the Ad26.COV2.S arm of the COV1001 trial.

Treatment indicated: some 20 received Ad26.COV2.S at low or high dose, single or two shots; about 5 received placebo; per-sample allocation not given. Specimens were obtained on day 63 following the first vaccine or placebo injection. This table comes from immunoSEQ multiplex PCR, and its TCRdb copy is limited to in-frame clones, with some not included. The sample shows some 290,000 clones, more than 70% of them seen only once. The origin of this receptor is a person aged 18-60 years who received the Ad26.COV2.S COVID-19 vaccine or a placebo. The source material was peripheral blood, sampled in a trial of Ad26.COV2.S vaccine versus placebo.

CDR3 region: CASSRGQGAPNTGELFF. In DNA, the CDR3 is TGCGCCAGCAGCCGAGGACAGGGGGCCCCGAACACCGGGGAGCTGTTTTTT. The V and J genes are TRBV5-1 and TRBJ2-2; 11 positions agree with TRBD1. There are 17 residues in the CDR3. Trimming removed 4 bases from V and 0 bases from J; junction bases left unmatched: 5. Germline values: CDR1 SGHRS, CDR2 YFSETQ.